One sample yielded the 9 T cell receptor beta chains listed below, sequenced in a study of breast tumors, draining lymph nodes, adjacent tissues. Breast cancer patients provided tissue from their axillary draining lymph nodes. One entry per CDR3 protein, called by TCRdb with MiXCR from the multiplex PCR reads. This table holds about 100,000 distinct CDR3 sequences, around 20% found once. Sequencing used axillary lymph node tissue. The receptor set was obtained from a female donor with breast cancer. Some clones in this sample may be carry-over from other donors' samples.

This clonotype occurred many times. The J gene is TRBJ1-2, the V gene TRBV2, with D uncertain. The CDR3 spans 11 residues. Germline V gene data show CDR1 as SNHLY and CDR2 as FYNNEI. Trimming removed 6 bases at V and 6 bases at J, with 8 bases between. The CDR3 DNA reads TGTGCCAGCAGCGTCGATGATGGCTACACCTTC. Translating gives CASSVDDGYTF.

This clonotype was seen repeatedly, ten times or more. The CDR3 nucleotides read TGCGCCAGCAGCCTATCCGGGGCCGGGCAAGAAATCTATGGCTACACCTTC. This codes for CASSLSGAGQEIYGYTF. The V and J genes are TRBV4-1 and TRBJ1-2; possible D gene TRBD1, 5 bases. Germline V gene data show CDR1 as MGHRA and CDR2 as YSYEKL. There are 17 residues in the CDR3. The V end lost 4 bases, the J end lost 4 bases, and 22 bases lay between the germline ends.

As to this clonotype: This may be a read error: a much more frequent sequence differs by one nucleotide. The rearrangement joins TRBV5-1 to TRBJ2-1; TRBD2 aligns across 10 bases. This CDR3 region has 16 residues. Germline V gene sequence: CDR1 SGHRS, CDR2 YFSETQ. J lost 2 bases, V lost 3 bases, and 5 bases had no gene match. The DNA for the CDR3 is TGCGCCAGCAGCTCGATAGCGGGGGGTGCCTACAATGAGCAGTTCTTC. Translation: CASSSIAGGAYNEQFF. Full variable domain (rest looked up from reference TRBV5-1 and TRBJ2-1): KAGVTQTPRYLIKTRGQQVTLSCSPISGHRSVSWYQQTPGQGLQFLFEYFSETQRNKGNFPGRFSGRQFSNSRSEMNVSTLELGDSALYLCASSSIAGGAYNEQFFGPGTRLTVL.

This clonotype has at least ten counts. This chain uses TRBV5-1 with TRBJ2-1, with D possibly called TRBD1 or TRBD2 (6 bases each). The ends were cut back, 0 bases at V and 5 bases at J, with 18 bases in the middle. The CDR3 contains 17 residues. Germline values: CDR1 SGHRS, CDR2 YFSETQ. The CDR3 here is CASSLGTLGGFDNEQFF. CDR3 bases: TGCGCCAGCAGCTTGGGGACATTGGGGGGCTTCGACAATGAGCAGTTCTTC.

This chain uses TRBV10-2 with TRBJ1-2, with 10 positions matching TRBD1. The CDR3 consists of 14 residues. The J segment lost 8 bases and the V segment lost 5 bases, leaving 8 bases of the junction unmatched. Germline lookup yields CDR1 WSHSY and CDR2 SAAADI. The CDR3 nucleotides are TGCGCCAGCAGTCCGGGACAGGGGAGGCGGGGCTACACCTTC. This gives the protein CASSPGQGRRGYTF.

Notes on this clonotype: A much larger clone differs from this one at a single base, so this may be a read error. The chain employs TRBV4-1 and TRBJ2-2, with D perhaps matching TRBD2 (5 bases). The germline CDR1 and CDR2 sequences are MGHRA and YSYEKL. V lost 4 bases, J lost 6 bases, and 18 bases lay in between. The CDR3 loop spans 16 amino acids. The CDR3 is CASSRVHRSGAGELFF. The CDR3 nucleotides are TGCGCCAGCAGCCGAGTCCATCGGTCCGGGGCCGGGGAGCTGTTTTTT.

This clonotype was counted between two and nine times. The V gene is TRBV3-1, the J gene TRBJ2-2; D may be TRBD2 (6 bases). The germline CDR1 and CDR2 sequences are LGHDT and YNNKEL (reference sequence). The CDR3 loop spans 16 amino acids. V lost 1 base and J lost 4, with 13 bases in between. The CDR3 DNA reads as TGTGCCAGCAGCCAAGTAGCAGGAGGGAGCACCGGGGAGCTGTTTTTT. Translating gives CASSQVAGGSTGELFF.

This clonotype was found many times. The chain employs TRBV11-3 and TRBJ2-3; unclear D gene. The CDR3 sequence is 13 residues long. V lost 5 bases and J 4 bases, leaving 10 bases between the germline ends. CDR1 is SGHNT, CDR2 YENEEA, per germline. CDR3 region: CASSPSNPDTQYF. Here the CDR3 DNA reads TGTGCCAGCAGCCCTTCTAACCCAGATACGCAGTATTTT.

This clonotype was found once. A much larger clone lies one base from this, so it may be a read error. The chain is built from TRBV6-2 or TRBV6-3 and TRBJ2-1, with no clear D. Germline-derived CDR1 and CDR2 are MNHEY and SVGEGT. The CDR3 covers 15 residues. Trimming removed 4 bases at V and 0 bases at J, with 10 bases between. CDR3 nucleotide sequence: TGTGCCAGCAGTTTACGCGAAAGCTCCTACAATGAGCAGTTCTTC. It yields the protein CASSLRESSYNEQFF.